This TCR beta chain was documented in a study of siplizumab effects on memory and regulatory T cells. This CDR3 contains 12 residues. V dropped 5 bases and J dropped 13; count of bases not matched to a gene: 7. From germline, CDR1 is SGHTA and CDR2 FQGTGA. Assay: immunoSEQ multiplex PCR; the TCRdb copy retains only in-frame clones and omits some. The table shows about 100,000 clones, with around 90% occurring only once. For this clone: Its antigen is as yet unknown.

General study results and limits: In unstimulated cells, naive T cells appeared more diverse than memory T cells and seemed major alloresponse contributors. Naive or memory phenotype assignment was not possible for roughly 80-97% of proliferating CD4+ or CD8+ clones. Most alloreactive clones went unmapped to unstimulated subsets; only a minor fraction mapped.

The V and J genes are TRBV7-3 and TRBJ2-1; 8 positions agree with TRBD2. Source material: Tregs sorted from blood. This clonotype was sampled from a human donor in good health. CDR3 nucleotide sequence: TGTGCCAGCAGCGGTCTAGCGGGCCCCCAGTTCTTC. It is translated as CASSGLAGPQFF.